The clone carrying this T cell receptor beta chain has a single count. Its antigen is currently unknown. This entry belongs to a study of shared clonotypes between healthy human individuals. The study's findings and limits: With few donors, the genetic and exposure-history diversity represented was limited.

Germline V gene lookup returns CDR1 SNHLY and CDR2 FYNNEI. The trim removed 7 bases at V and 6 bases at J, leaving 9 bases unmatched. The CDR3 is made up of 15 amino acids. Assay: immunoSEQ multiplex PCR; the TCRdb copy retains only in-frame clones and omits some. Counted here are millions of clones, roughly 94% occurring once; the ten biggest clones make up 0.1% to 0.15%. This clonotype originated in a man aged 18-30 years in good health. Specimen: naive CD4+ T cells sorted from blood. The subset was: CD45RA+ positively selected. This rearrangement joins TRBV2 to TRBJ2-1; TRBD2 aligns across 10 bases. In DNA, the CDR3 is TGTGCCAGCATAACTAGCGGGACTACCTCCAATGAGCAGTTCTTC. It translates to CASITSGTTSNEQFF.